The 28 T cell receptor beta chains given below trace back to one sample, sequenced in a study of cytomegalovirus exposure and HLA in healthy donors. The PCR used 60 Vbeta and 13 Jbeta primers. Measured with immunoSEQ multiplex PCR; TCRdb has only the in-frame clones, and not every one. The table shows 100,000 to 130,000 clones, with around 77% occurring only once. What was sequenced was PBMCs. Receptors were obtained from a male donor in good health and CMV-seronegative.

The chain links TRBV18 to TRBJ1-1, with D maybe TRBD1 (5 bases). CDR3 length: 13 residues. Germline values: CDR1 KGHSH, CDR2 LQKENI. V lost 3 bases and J 4 bases, leaving 9 bases between the germline ends. CDR3 loop: CASSPQGGTEAFF. CDR3 nucleotides: TGTGCCAGCTCACCCCAGGGTGGCACTGAAGCTTTCTTT.

The chain links TRBV4-1 to TRBJ1-4; D ambiguous. V shed 2 bases and J shed 8 bases, with 6 bases lying between them. The CDR3 runs 12 residues. CDR1 and CDR2 from the germline V gene are MGHRA and YSYEKL. The DNA for the CDR3 is TGCGCCAGCAGCCAACCCCAAGAAAAACTGTTTTTT. Amino acids: CASSQPQEKLFF.

The chain uses TRBV5-4 and TRBJ2-7; 16 bases match TRBD2. Trimming removed 2 bases from V and 7 bases from J; junction bases left unmatched: 6. The CDR3 is made up of 16 amino acids. Germline CDR1 SGHNT, CDR2 YYREEE (reference sequence). This chain's CDR3 is CASSFSGTSGRGEQYF. The CDR3 nucleotides are TGTGCCAGCAGCTTCTCCGGGACTAGCGGGAGGGGGGAGCAGTACTTC.

V gene TRBV28 combines with J gene TRBJ2-7, with a possible D match to TRBD1 (6 bases). Germline CDR1 is MDHEN and CDR2 is SYDVKM. The CDR3 contains 15 residues. The V end was cut by 7 bases, the J end by 4 bases, with 20 bases between. The DNA of the CDR3 is TGTGCCAGCACCGCGTCAGGGGAAGGATCTTACGAGCAGTACTTC. Its translation is CASTASGEGSYEQYF. The complete variable domain, with remaining parts taken from reference TRBV28 and TRBJ2-7, reads DVKVTQSSRYLVKRTGEKVFLECVQDMDHENMFWYRQDPGLGLRLIYFSYDVKMKEKGDIPEGYSVSREKKERFSLILESASTNQTSMYLCASTASGEGSYEQYFGPGTRLTVT.

The gene calls are TRBV6-5 and TRBJ2-1; TRBD2 is a possible D gene (5 bases). The germline CDR1 and CDR2 sequences are MNHEY and SVGAGI. This CDR3 spans 16 amino acids. V lost 0 bases, J lost 3 bases, and 12 bases lay in between. CDR3 coding DNA: TGTGCCAGCAGTTACTCGTCGTGGGAGAACTACAATGAGCAGTTCTTC. Encoded protein: CASSYSSWENYNEQFF.

This clone was seen only a few times. The chain joins TRBV27 to TRBJ2-1, with TRBD2 as a possible D gene (5 bases). V was clipped by 6 bases and J by 10 bases, with 13 bases between them. Germline CDR1 and CDR2: MNHEY and SMNVEV (reference sequence). The CDR3 runs to 12 residues. The CDR3 sequence: CASSLLRGEQFF. The CDR3 coding sequence is TGTGCCAGCAGCCTTCTCAGAGGGGAGCAGTTCTTC.

The rearrangement uses TRBV19 and TRBJ1-1; D gene uncertain. Between the trimmed V and J ends, which lost 3 bases and 1 base, there was a span of 9 bases. CDR3 size: 14 residues. CDR1 and CDR2 (germline): LNHDA, SQIVND (reference sequence). The chain's CDR3 is CASSMADANTEAFF. DNA for the CDR3: TGTGCCAGTAGTATGGCCGATGCGAACACTGAAGCTTTCTTT.

V is TRBV7-2 and J is TRBJ2-7; the D is unclear. Trimming stripped 5 bases from V and 1 base from J, with 3 bases between. CDR3 length: 11 residues. CDR1 SGHTA and CDR2 FQGNSA come from the germline V gene. CDR3 sequence: CASSRSYEQYF. The CDR3 DNA reads TGTGCCAGCAGCCGTTCCTACGAGCAGTACTTC.

This clone showed up just once. This chain connects TRBV6-6 to TRBJ2-2; D unclear. Trimming took 7 bases from V and 3 from J, leaving 9 bases between them. The CDR3 has 13 amino acids. Germline CDR1 reads MNHNY; CDR2 reads SVGAGI (reference sequence). CDR3 coding DNA: TGTGCCAGCAATTCCCTCTACACCGGGGAGCTGTTTTTT. Translated, it gives CASNSLYTGELFF.

This chain connects TRBV29-1 to TRBJ2-7; TRBD2 matches at 11 bases. Germline values: CDR1 SQVTM, CDR2 ANQGSEA. Trimming cost V 4 bases and J 6 bases; bases outside gene matches: 8. This CDR3 is 14 amino acids long. CDR3 coding DNA: TGCAGCGTTGTCCCCACTAGCGGGAGAAGCGAGCAGTACTTC. It translates to CSVVPTSGRSEQYF.

This clone has more than one count but fewer than ten. This chain links TRBV10-3 with TRBJ2-2, with D tentatively TRBD1 (5 bases). The germline V gene has CDR1 ENHRY and CDR2 SYGVKD. This CDR3 is built from 14 residues. The V end was cut by 8 bases, the J end by 4 bases, with 14 bases between. The CDR3 sequence: CAIAFDSSTGELFF. The CDR3 coding sequence is TGTGCCATCGCCTTTGACAGCAGCACCGGGGAGCTGTTTTTT.

This chain connects TRBV5-4 to TRBJ2-5, with TRBD1 as a possible D gene (6 bases). The better agreement between TRBJ2-7 and the DNA end casts doubt on the J call. The CDR3 is made up of 18 amino acids. CDR1 and CDR2 (germline): SGHNT, YYREEE (reference sequence). The CDR3 DNA follows: TGTGCCAGCAGCTTGTCTAAATTCGGGACATCCCCCACCTACGAGCAGTACTTC. Amino acids: CASSLSKFGTSPTYEQYF.

V is TRBV10-3 and J is TRBJ2-7, with 14 nucleotides matching TRBD2. Germline V CDR1 and CDR2: ENHRY, SYGVKD. V was clipped by 6 bases and J by 5 bases; unmatched bases: 3. This CDR3 spans 14 amino acids. The CDR3 coding sequence is TGTGCCATCAGCGGGACTAGCGGGAGCCACGAGCAGTACTTC. As protein: CAISGTSGSHEQYF.

The rearrangement uses TRBV7-2 and TRBJ1-5; tentatively, D is TRBD1 (6 bases). The ends were cut back, 5 bases at V and 0 bases at J, with 11 bases in the middle. The CDR3 is 15 amino acids. CDR1 and CDR2 from the germline V gene are SGHTA and FQGNSA. The DNA for the CDR3 is TGTGCCAGCAGCCCAGGACAGCATAGCAATCAGCCCCAGCATTTT. It specifies CASSPGQHSNQPQHF.

This sequence joins TRBV6-6 and TRBJ2-7; TRBD1 matches 9 bases. CDR1 is MNHNY, CDR2 SVGAGI, per germline (reference sequence). The CDR3 totals 15 residues. The ends lost 3 bases at V and 6 bases at J; junction bases unmatched: 9. The CDR3 sequence: CASSYRDRVSGEQYF. CDR3 nucleotides: TGTGCCAGCAGTTATAGGGACAGGGTTTCAGGCGAGCAGTACTTC.

The V gene is TRBV19, the J gene TRBJ2-2; 12 nucleotides match TRBD2. The trim removed 5 bases at V and 6 bases at J, leaving 4 bases unmatched. CDR3 length: 15 residues. The germline V gene encodes CDR1 LNHDA and CDR2 SQIVND (reference sequence). The CDR3 bases are TGTGCCAGTAGTCTAGCGGGAGGGTCGGCCGGGGAGCTGTTTTTT. It encodes CASSLAGGSAGELFF.

This clone was seen a single time. The chain combines TRBV6-4 with TRBJ2-2; 9 nucleotides align to TRBD1. The CDR3 spans 15 residues. Unmatched junction bases numbered 7, after V lost 7 bases and J lost 4 bases. In germline, CDR1 is MRHNA, CDR2 SNTAGT. The CDR3 bases are TGTGCCAGCACTAAGACAGGGGGTGCCACCGGGGAGCTGTTTTTT. The encoded protein is CASTKTGGATGELFF.

V gene TRBV27 combines with J gene TRBJ1-1, with 9 bases that match TRBD1. CDR1 is MNHEY and CDR2 is SMNVEV in the germline V gene (reference sequence). Trimming removed 5 bases from V and 7 bases from J; junction bases left unmatched: 2. CDR3 size: 12 residues. CDR3 DNA sequence: TGTGCCAGCAGTATGGGACAGGGTGAAGCTTTCTTT. Translated, it gives CASSMGQGEAFF.

On this clone itself: The junction departs from germline at one end; a sequencing error may be responsible. The chain employs TRBV7-7 and TRBJ2-7; tentative D call: TRBD1 (6 bases). The CDR3 consists of 15 residues. CDR1 is SSHAT and CDR2 is FNYEAQ in the germline V gene (reference sequence). The CDR3 nucleotides are TGTGCCAGCTGCTTGGACCAGGGGTGGACCTACGAGCAGTACTTC. This codes for CASCLDQGWTYEQYF.

J is TRBJ2-7 and V is TRBV7-9, with 7 bases aligning to TRBD2. CDR3 length: 16 amino acids. Losses at the gene ends were 5 bases for V and 6 bases for J; bases not matched to a gene: 16. The germline V gene encodes CDR1 SEHNR and CDR2 FQNEAQ (reference sequence). CDR3 in DNA: TGTGCCAGCAGCCTCCCCCCCCGTGGGGGGGTTCGCGAGCAGTACTTC. It yields the protein CASSLPPRGGVREQYF.

This clone was seen a handful of times. The rearrangement uses TRBV4-1 and TRBJ1-1, with TRBD1 matching over 8 bases. The ends lost 3 bases at V and 5 bases at J; junction bases unmatched: 5. The CDR3 is made up of 14 amino acids. Germline V gene data show CDR1 as MGHRA and CDR2 as YSYEKL. In nucleotides, the CDR3 is TGCGCCAGCAGCCACAAGACAGGGGAGACTGAAGCTTTCTTT. It translates to CASSHKTGETEAFF.

This sequence joins TRBV6-5 and TRBJ2-1; 8 bases agree with TRBD1. Germline loops: CDR1 MNHEY, CDR2 SVGAGI. This CDR3 comprises 14 residues. With 5 bases clipped from V and 6 bases from J, the junction kept 6 bases outside the gene matches. In DNA form, the CDR3 reads TGTGCCAGCAGTCCCGGGACAGGCACCAATGAGCAGTTCTTC. It yields the protein CASSPGTGTNEQFF.

The chain uses TRBV2 and TRBJ1-5; 9 positions agree with TRBD1. V shed 4 bases, J shed 1 base, and the junction held 8 bases outside the gene matches. The V gene's germline CDR1 is SNHLY and CDR2 FYNNEI. The CDR3 runs to 17 residues. The CDR3: CASSVIQGAGSNQPQHF. The CDR3 DNA reads as TGTGCCAGCAGTGTCATACAGGGGGCGGGAAGCAATCAGCCCCAGCATTTT.

This chain uses TRBV27 with TRBJ1-5, with D maybe TRBD1 (6 bases). The CDR3 sequence is 16 residues long. CDR1 is MNHEY, CDR2 SMNVEV, per germline (reference sequence). V was trimmed by 0 bases and J by 1 base, leaving 10 bases between them. In DNA form, the CDR3 reads TGTGCCAGCAGTTTATCCGGTGACAGGAGCAATCAGCCCCAGCATTTT. Translated: CASSLSGDRSNQPQHF.

A single count supports this clone. This chain links TRBV5-5 with TRBJ2-7, with 10 bases identical to TRBD1. Germline V gene lookup returns CDR1 SGHKS and CDR2 YYEKEE (reference sequence). This CDR3 spans 15 amino acids. Unmatched junction bases numbered 11, after V lost 6 bases and J lost 5 bases. CDR3 sequence reads: CASNPAGTGVHEQYF. Written as DNA, the CDR3 is TGTGCCAGCAACCCGGCAGGGACAGGGGTCCACGAGCAGTACTTC.

V is TRBV4-2 and J is TRBJ2-3; TRBD2 matches at 9 bases. With V trimmed by 1 base and J by 4 bases, 9 bases remained unmatched. The length of the CDR3 is 17 residues. CDR1 LGHNA and CDR2 YNFKEQ come from the germline V gene. CDR3 in amino acids: CASSQVRGGRASDTQYF. As DNA, the CDR3 is TGTGCCAGCAGCCAAGTACGAGGCGGGAGGGCGTCAGATACGCAGTATTTT.

The chain carries TRBV2 and TRBJ1-1; 11 bases fit TRBD1. This CDR3 is 13 amino acids long. With V trimmed by 9 bases and J by 4 bases, 4 bases remained unmatched. Germline V gives CDR1 SNHLY, CDR2 FYNNEI. In DNA, the CDR3 is TGTGCCAGTAGGGACAGGGGGAGCACTGAAGCTTTCTTT. Amino acids: CASRDRGSTEAFF.

The chain joins TRBV5-1 to TRBJ1-2, with 7 bases aligning to TRBD1. V dropped 4 bases and J dropped 0; count of bases not matched to a gene: 6. This CDR3 has 15 amino acids. Germline CDR1 and CDR2: SGHRS and YFSETQ. CDR3 nucleotide sequence: TGCGCCAGCAGCGAGACAGGGAGCGCTAACTATGGCTACACCTTC. Protein: CASSETGSANYGYTF.